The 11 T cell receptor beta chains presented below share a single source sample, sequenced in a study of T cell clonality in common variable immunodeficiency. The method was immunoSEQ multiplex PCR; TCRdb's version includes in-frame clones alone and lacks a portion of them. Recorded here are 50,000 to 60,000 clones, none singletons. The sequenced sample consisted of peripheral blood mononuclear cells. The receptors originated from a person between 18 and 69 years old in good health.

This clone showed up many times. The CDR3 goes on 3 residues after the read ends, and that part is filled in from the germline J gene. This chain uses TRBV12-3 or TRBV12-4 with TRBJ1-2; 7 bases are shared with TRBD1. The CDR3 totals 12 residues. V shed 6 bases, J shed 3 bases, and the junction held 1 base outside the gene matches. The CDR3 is CASRGTDYGYTF. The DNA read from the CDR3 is TGTGCCAGCAGGGGGACAGACTATGGC.

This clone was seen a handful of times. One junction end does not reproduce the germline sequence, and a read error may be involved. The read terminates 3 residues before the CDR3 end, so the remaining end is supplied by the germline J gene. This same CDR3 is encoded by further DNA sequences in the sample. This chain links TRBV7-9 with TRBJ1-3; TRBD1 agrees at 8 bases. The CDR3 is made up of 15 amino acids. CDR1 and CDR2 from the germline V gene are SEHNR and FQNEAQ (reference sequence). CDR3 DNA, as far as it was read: TGTGCCAGCAGTTCCAGGGGGCAGAGAGGAAACACT. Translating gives CASSSRGQRGNT. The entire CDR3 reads CASSSRGQRGNTIYF.

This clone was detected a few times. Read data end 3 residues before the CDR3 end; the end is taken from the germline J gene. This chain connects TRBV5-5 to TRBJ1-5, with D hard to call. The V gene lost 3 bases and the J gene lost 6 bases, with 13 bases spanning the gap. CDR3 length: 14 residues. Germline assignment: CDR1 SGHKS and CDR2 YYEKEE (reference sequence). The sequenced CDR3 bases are TGTGCCAGCAGCTGGAGGGTAGAGGGTCAGCCC. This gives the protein CASSWRVEGQP. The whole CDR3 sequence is CASSWRVEGQPQHF.

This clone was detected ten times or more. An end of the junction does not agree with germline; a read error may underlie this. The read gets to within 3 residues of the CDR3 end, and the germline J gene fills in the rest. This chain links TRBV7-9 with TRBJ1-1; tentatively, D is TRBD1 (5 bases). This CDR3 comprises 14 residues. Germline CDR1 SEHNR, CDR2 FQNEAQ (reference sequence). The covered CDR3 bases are TGTGCCAGTAGCCGCGAAAGTGGGGCCTCTGAG. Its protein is CASSRESGASE. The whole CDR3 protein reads CASSRESGASEAFF.

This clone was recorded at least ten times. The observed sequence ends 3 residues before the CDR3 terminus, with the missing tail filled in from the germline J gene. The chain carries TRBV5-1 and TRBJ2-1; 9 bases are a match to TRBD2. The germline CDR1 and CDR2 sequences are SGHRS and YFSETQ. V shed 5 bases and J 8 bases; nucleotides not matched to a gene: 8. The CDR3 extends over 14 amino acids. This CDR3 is CASRRTSEPHEQFF. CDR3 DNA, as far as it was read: TGCGCCAGCAGAAGGACTAGCGAACCGCATGAG.

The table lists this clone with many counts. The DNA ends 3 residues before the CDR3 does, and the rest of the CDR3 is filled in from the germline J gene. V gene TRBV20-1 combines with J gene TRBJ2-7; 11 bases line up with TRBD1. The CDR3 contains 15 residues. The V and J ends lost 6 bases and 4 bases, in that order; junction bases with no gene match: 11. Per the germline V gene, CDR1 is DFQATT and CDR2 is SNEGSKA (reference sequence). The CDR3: CSAKGQGGSFYEQYF. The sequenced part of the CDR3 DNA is TGCAGTGCCAAGGGACAGGGGGGATCGTTTTACGAG.

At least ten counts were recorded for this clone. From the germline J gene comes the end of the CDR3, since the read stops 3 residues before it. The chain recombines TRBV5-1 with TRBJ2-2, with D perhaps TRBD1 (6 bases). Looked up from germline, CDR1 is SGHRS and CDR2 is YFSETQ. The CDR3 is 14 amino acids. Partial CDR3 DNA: TGCGCCAGCAGCTGGACAGTAACTAATGAAAAG. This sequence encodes CASSWTVTNEK. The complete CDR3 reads CASSWTVTNEKLFF.

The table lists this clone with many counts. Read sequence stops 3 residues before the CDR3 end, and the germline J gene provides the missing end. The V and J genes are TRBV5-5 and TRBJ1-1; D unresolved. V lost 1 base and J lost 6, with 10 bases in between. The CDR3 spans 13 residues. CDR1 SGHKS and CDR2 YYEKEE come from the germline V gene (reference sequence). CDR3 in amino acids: CASSLLLLAEAFF. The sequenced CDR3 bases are TGTGCCAGCAGCTTGCTGTTGTTAGCTGAA.

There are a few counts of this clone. CDR3 bases read: TGTGCCAGCAGTTTTTCGGGTCAAGAGACC. It codes for CASSFSGQET. The whole CDR3 protein is CASSFSGQETQYF. The V call is TRBV11-2, the J call TRBJ2-5, with unresolved D. Read data end 3 residues before the CDR3 end; the end is taken from the germline J gene. The CDR3 spans 13 residues. Germline assignment: CDR1 SGHAT and CDR2 FQNNGV. V lost 6 bases, J lost 2 bases, and 10 bases lay in between. Supplemented by reference TRBV11-2 and TRBJ2-5, the full variable domain reads EAGVAQSPRYKIIEKRQSVAFWCNPISGHATLYWYQQILGQGPKLLIQFQNNGVVDDSQLPKDRFSAERLKGVDSTLKIQPAKLEDSAVYLCASSFSGQETQYFGPGTRLLVL.

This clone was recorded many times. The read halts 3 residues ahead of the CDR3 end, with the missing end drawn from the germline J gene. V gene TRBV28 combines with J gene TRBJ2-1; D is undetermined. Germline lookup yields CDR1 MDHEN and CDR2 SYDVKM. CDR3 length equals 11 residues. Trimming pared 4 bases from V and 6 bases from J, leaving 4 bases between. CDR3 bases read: TGTGCCAGCAGTTCGCGCAATGAG. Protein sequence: CASSSRNE. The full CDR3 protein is CASSSRNEQFF.

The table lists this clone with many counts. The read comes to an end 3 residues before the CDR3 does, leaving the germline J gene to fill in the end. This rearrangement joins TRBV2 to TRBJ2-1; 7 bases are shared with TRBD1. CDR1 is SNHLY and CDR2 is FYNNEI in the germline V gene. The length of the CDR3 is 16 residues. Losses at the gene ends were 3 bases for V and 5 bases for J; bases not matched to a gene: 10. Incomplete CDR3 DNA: TGTGCCAGCAGTGACTTCCCCGGGACAGAAAACAATGAG. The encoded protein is CASSDFPGTENNE. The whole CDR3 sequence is CASSDFPGTENNEQFF.